This entry features one T cell receptor beta chain sequence. Its antigen is not known. There were only Caucasian adults among the donors, and all lived in Nashville, Tennessee. Samples underwent the assay at deep level. Libraries were prepared by immunoSEQ multiplex PCR; TCRdb keeps only in-frame clonotypes and omits some of them. This sample has approximately 2.5 million clones, with over 85% found just once. This CDR3 is built from 16 residues. Trimming cost V 0 bases and J 0 bases; bases outside gene matches: 4. Germline assignment: CDR1 ENHRY and CDR2 SYGVKD. These data are taken from a study of shared clonotypes between healthy human individuals. Study-wide findings and caveats: Rarefaction showed sorted-subset sequencing was incomplete despite large depth. Blood alone was sampled, and tissue repertoires likely differ.

The V and J genes are TRBV10-3 and TRBJ2-5; the match to TRBD2 covers 7 bases. The sequenced material came from naive CD4+ T cells from PBMCs. Subset defined: CD45RA+ positively selected. This clonotype was sampled from a man aged 18 to 35 in good health. Some clones in this sample may be carry-over from other donors' samples. The CDR3 is CAISESLAGNQETQYF. The CDR3 nucleotides read TGTGCCATCAGTGAGTCTTTAGCGGGTAACCAAGAGACCCAGTACTTC.